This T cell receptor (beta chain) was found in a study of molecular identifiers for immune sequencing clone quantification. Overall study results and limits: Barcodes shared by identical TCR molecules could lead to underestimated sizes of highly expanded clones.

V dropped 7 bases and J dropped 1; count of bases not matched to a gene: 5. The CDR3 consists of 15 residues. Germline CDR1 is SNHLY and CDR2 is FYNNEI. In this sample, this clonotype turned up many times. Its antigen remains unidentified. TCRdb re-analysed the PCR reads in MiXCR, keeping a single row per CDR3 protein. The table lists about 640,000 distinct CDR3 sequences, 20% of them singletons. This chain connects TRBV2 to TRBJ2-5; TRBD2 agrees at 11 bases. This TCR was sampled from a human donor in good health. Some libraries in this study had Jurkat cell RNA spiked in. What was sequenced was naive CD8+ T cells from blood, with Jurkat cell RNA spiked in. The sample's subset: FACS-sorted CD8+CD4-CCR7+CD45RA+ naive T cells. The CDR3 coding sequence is TGTGCCAGCACCCCGGGACTAGCGGTCCAAGAGACCCAGTACTTC. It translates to CASTPGLAVQETQYF.